This T cell receptor beta chain was identified in a study of blood T cell repertoires in COVID-19. In the study overall: Samples representing acute and convalescent COVID-19 were sourced from the United States, Italy and Spain. T cells, B-cell-depleted T cells, or PBMCs supplied cDNA or gDNA.

In its sample, this clone was seen once. Original analysis: Amplified reference gene primers provided the basis for estimating nucleated cell counts. Measured with immunoSEQ multiplex PCR; TCRdb has only the in-frame clones, and not every one. The DNA was the basis for D and trimming; V, J and clone size are from that table. The sample contains approximately 77,000 clones, approximately 80% of which appear only once. Losses at the gene ends were 3 bases for V and 1 base for J; bases not matched to a gene: 5. Germline CDR1 reads LGHDT; CDR2 reads YNNKEL (reference sequence). The CDR3 loop spans 15 amino acids.

The sequence came from an older woman with acute or convalescent COVID-19. V usage is TRBV3-1 (or the pseudogene TRBV3-2) and J usage is TRBJ1-1; 7 bases line up with TRBD1. The sequencing sample was made of peripheral blood. The CDR3 bases are TGTGCCAGCAGCCAGAGGACAGGACCGAACACTGAAGCTTTCTTT. Translated, it gives CASSQRTGPNTEAFF.